The 8 T cell receptor beta chains given below trace back to one sample, sequenced in a study of blood T cell repertoires in COVID-19. Sequencing used immunoSEQ multiplex PCR; TCRdb keeps in-frame clones, though not all of them. The sample has around 89,000 clones; about 91% are singletons. Sequenced: peripheral blood. The receptor set was obtained from a man aged 55 to 70 with acute or convalescent COVID-19.

This sequence joins TRBV9 and TRBJ1-1, with TRBD1 identical over 9 bases. CDR1 SGDLS and CDR2 YYNGEE come from the germline V gene. The CDR3 sequence is 16 residues long. The V segment lost 3 bases and the J segment 5 bases; nucleotides outside the gene matches: 11. Here the CDR3 reads CASSGSLGTGWTEAFF. CDR3 nucleotides: TGTGCCAGCAGCGGTAGCCTAGGGACAGGGTGGACTGAAGCTTTCTTT.

The chain uses TRBV5-1 and TRBJ2-7, with 11 bases that match TRBD2. V lost 3 bases, J lost 2 bases, and 4 bases stayed unmatched. The CDR3 is 15 residues long. CDR1 SGHRS and CDR2 YFSETQ come from the germline V gene. The DNA for the CDR3 is TGCGCCAGCAGCTCCGGGACTAGCGGAACCTACGAGCAGTACTTC. Translated: CASSSGTSGTYEQYF.

V usage is TRBV19 and J usage is TRBJ1-1; D is perhaps TRBD1 (5 bases). Trimming removed 3 bases from V and 3 bases from J, with 11 bases in between. This CDR3 is built from 14 residues. Germline V gene lookup returns CDR1 LNHDA and CDR2 SQIVND (reference sequence). The CDR3: CASSIPRRDTEAFF. The CDR3 DNA reads as TGTGCCAGTAGTATCCCGCGCAGGGACACTGAAGCTTTCTTT. Full variable domain (rest looked up from reference TRBV19 and TRBJ1-1): DGGITQSPKYLFRKEGQNVTLSCEQNLNHDAMYWYRQDPGQGLRLIYYSQIVNDFQKGDIAEGYSVSREKKESFPLTVTSAQKNPTAFYLCASSIPRRDTEAFFGQGTRLTVV.

The chain recombines TRBV6-5 with TRBJ2-3, with D possibly TRBD1 on 6 matching bases. Germline V gene lookup returns CDR1 MNHEY and CDR2 SVGAGI. Between the trimmed V and J ends, which lost 7 bases and 4 bases, there was a span of 9 bases. CDR3 length: 12 amino acids. Here the CDR3 DNA reads TGTGCCAGCAAACAGGGTCCAGATACGCAGTATTTT. Residues: CASKQGPDTQYF.

The chain carries TRBV7-8 and TRBJ2-5; 7 nucleotides match TRBD1. The length of the CDR3 is 13 residues. Germline lookup yields CDR1 SGHVS and CDR2 FQNEAQ. V lost 5 bases, J lost 2 bases, and 2 bases stayed unmatched. The CDR3 is CASSQGQQETQYF. The CDR3 bases are TGTGCCAGCAGCCAGGGACAGCAAGAGACCCAGTACTTC.

V usage is TRBV2 and J usage is TRBJ2-7, with D possibly TRBD1 on 5 matching bases. The CDR3 consists of 13 residues. With 2 bases removed from V and 0 bases from J, the gap between germline ends came to 5 bases. The germline V gene has CDR1 SNHLY and CDR2 FYNNEI. CDR3 sequence reads: CASSEQGSYEQYF. The CDR3 DNA follows: TGTGCCAGCAGTGAACAGGGCTCCTACGAGCAGTACTTC.

The rearrangement links TRBV24-1 to TRBJ2-1; 9 nucleotides align to TRBD2. Germline values: CDR1 KGHDR, CDR2 SFDVKD. V lost 5 bases, J lost 1 base, and 5 bases stayed unmatched. CDR3 size: 16 residues. The CDR3: CATSAQGLASYNEQFF. Written as DNA, the CDR3 is TGTGCCACCAGTGCCCAAGGACTAGCGTCCTACAATGAGCAGTTCTTC.

This CDR3 reads CASSRQGGYEQYF. CDR3 DNA sequence: TGCGCCAGCTCAAGACAGGGTGGCTACGAGCAGTACTTC. The rearrangement uses TRBV10-1 and TRBJ2-7; 7 bases agree with TRBD1. V trimming: 8 bases; J trimming: 3 bases; junction bases outside the gene matches: 7. The length of the CDR3 is 13 residues. Germline CDR1 reads WNHNN; CDR2 reads SYGVQD (reference sequence).